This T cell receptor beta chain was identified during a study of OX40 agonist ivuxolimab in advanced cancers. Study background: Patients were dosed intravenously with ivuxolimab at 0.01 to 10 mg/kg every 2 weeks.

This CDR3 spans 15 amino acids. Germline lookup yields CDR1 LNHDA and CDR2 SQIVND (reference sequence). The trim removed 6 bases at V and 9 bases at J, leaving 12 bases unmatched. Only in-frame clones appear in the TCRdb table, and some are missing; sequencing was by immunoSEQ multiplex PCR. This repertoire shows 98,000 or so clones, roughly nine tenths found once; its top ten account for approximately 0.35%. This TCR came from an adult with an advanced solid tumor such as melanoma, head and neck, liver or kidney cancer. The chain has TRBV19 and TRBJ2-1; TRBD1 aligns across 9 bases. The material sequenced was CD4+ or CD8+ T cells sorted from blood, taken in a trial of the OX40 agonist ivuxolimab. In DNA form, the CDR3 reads TGTGCCAGTAGCCGTGAACGGGACAGGGCAGTTGAGCAGTTCTTC. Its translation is CASSRERDRAVEQFF.